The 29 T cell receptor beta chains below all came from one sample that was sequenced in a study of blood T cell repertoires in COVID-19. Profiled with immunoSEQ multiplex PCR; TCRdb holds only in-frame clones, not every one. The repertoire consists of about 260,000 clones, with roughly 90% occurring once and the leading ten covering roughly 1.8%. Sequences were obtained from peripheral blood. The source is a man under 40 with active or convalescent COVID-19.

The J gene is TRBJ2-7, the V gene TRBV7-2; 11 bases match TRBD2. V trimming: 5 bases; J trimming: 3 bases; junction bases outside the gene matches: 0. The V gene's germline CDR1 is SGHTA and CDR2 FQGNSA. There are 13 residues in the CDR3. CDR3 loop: CASSTSGGYEQYF. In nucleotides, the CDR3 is TGTGCCAGCAGCACTAGCGGGGGCTACGAGCAGTACTTC.

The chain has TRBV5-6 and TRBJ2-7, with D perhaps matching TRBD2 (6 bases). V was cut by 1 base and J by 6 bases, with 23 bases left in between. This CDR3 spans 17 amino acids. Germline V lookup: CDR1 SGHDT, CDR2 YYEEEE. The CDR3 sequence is CASSLWGSRGLLGEQYF. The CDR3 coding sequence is TGTGCCAGCAGCTTGTGGGGTTCGAGGGGACTCCTGGGCGAGCAGTACTTC.

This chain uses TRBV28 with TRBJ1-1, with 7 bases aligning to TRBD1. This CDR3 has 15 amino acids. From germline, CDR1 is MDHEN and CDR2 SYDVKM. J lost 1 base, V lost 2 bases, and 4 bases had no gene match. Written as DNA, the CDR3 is TGTGCCAGCAGTTTAGCCGGGACAGAGAACACTGAAGCTTTCTTT. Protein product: CASSLAGTENTEAFF.

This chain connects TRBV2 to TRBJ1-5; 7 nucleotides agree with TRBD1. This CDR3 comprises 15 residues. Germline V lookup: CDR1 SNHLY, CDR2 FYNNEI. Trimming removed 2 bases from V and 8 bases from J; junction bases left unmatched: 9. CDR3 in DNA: TGTGCCAGCAGTGAATCCCTGGCAGGGGGAGAGCCCCAGCATTTT. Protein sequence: CASSESLAGGEPQHF.

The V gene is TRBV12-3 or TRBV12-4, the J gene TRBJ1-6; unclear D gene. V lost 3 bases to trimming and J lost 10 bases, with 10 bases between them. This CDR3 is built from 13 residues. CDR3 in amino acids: CASSLRVQSPLHF. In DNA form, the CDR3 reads TGTGCCAGCAGTTTGAGGGTACAGTCACCCCTCCACTTT.

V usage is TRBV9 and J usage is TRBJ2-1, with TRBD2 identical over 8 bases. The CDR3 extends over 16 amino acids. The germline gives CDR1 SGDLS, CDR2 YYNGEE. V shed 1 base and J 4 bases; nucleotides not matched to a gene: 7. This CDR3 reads CASSVRPGGEYNEQFF. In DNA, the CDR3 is TGTGCCAGCAGCGTAAGGCCCGGGGGGGAATACAATGAGCAGTTCTTC.

The CDR3 DNA sequence: TGTGCCAGCAGCCTACGGGGGGGCCGCGATAATTCACCCCTCCACTTT. It specifies CASSLRGGRDNSPLHF. This sequence joins TRBV7-2 and TRBJ1-6; a possible D gene is TRBD1 (6 bases). The CDR3 is 16 residues long. Germline assignment: CDR1 SGHTA and CDR2 FQGNSA. Trimming took 5 bases from V and 5 from J, leaving 16 bases between them. The full variable domain, completed using reference TRBV7-2 and TRBJ1-6, is GAGVSQSPSNKVTEKGKDVELRCDPISGHTALYWYRQSLGQGLEFLIYFQGNSAPDKSGLPSDRFSAERTGGSVSTLTIQRTQQEDSAVYLCASSLRGGRDNSPLHFGNGTRLTVT.

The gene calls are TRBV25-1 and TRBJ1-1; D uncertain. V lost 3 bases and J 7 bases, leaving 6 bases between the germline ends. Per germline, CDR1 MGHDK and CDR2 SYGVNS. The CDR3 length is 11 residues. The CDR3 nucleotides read TGTGCCAGCAGTGACTATAATGAAGCTTTCTTT. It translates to CASSDYNEAFF.

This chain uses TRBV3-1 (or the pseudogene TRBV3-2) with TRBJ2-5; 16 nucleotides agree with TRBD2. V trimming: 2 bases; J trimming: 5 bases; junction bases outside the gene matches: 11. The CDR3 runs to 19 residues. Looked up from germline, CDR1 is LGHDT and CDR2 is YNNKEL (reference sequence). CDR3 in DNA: TGTGCCAGCAGCCAAACCGGGACTAGCGGGGGGGCTCGAGATGAGACCCAGTACTTC. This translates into CASSQTGTSGGARDETQYF.

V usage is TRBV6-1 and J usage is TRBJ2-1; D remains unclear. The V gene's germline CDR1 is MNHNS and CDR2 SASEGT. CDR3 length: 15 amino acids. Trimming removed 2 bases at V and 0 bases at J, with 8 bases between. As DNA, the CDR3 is TGTGCCAGCAGTGAATTAACAGCCTCCTACAATGAGCAGTTCTTC. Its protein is CASSELTASYNEQFF.

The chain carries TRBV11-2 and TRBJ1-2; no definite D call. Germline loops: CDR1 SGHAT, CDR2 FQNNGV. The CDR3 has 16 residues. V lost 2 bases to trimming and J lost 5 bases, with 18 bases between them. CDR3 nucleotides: TGTGCCAGCAGCTTAACTCCCAGGCCCCCGGGGTATGGCTACACCTTC. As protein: CASSLTPRPPGYGYTF.

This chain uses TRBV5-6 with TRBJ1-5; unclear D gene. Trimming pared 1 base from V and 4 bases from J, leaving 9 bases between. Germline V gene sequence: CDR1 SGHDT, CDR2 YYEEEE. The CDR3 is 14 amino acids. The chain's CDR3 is CASSLLGDNQPQHF. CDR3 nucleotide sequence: TGTGCCAGCAGCTTGTTGGGAGATAATCAGCCCCAGCATTTT.

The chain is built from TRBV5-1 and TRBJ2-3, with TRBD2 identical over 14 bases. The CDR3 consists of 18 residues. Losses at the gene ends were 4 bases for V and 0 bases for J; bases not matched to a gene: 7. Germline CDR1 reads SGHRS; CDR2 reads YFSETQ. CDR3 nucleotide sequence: TGCGCCAGCAGCCTTGGGACTAGCGGGGGCCTTAGCACAGATACGCAGTATTTT. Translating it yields CASSLGTSGGLSTDTQYF.

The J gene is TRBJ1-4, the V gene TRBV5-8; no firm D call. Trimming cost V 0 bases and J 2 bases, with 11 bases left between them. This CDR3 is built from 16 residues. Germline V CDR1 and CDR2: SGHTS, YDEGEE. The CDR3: CASSLGSQWTNEKLFF. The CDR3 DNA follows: TGTGCCAGCAGCTTGGGCAGTCAGTGGACTAATGAAAAACTGTTTTTT.

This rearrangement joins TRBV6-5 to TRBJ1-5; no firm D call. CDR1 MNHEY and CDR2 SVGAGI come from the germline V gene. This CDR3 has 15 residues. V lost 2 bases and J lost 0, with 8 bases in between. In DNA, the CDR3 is TGTGCCAGCAGTTACCTGGCGGATAGCAATCAGCCCCAGCATTTT. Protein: CASSYLADSNQPQHF.

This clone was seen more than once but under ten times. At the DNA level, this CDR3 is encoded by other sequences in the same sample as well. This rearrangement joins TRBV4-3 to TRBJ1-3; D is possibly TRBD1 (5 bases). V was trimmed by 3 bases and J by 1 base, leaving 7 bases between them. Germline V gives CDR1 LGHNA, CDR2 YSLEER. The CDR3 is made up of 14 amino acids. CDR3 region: CASSQGLSGNTIYF. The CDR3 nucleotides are TGCGCCAGCAGCCAGGGACTATCTGGAAACACCATATATTTT.

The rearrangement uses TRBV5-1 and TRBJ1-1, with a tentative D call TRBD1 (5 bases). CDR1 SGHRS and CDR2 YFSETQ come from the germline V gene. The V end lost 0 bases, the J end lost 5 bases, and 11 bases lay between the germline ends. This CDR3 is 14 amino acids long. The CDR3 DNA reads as TGCGCCAGCAGCTTGGCCGGGGGAGGAACTGAAGCTTTCTTT. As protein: CASSLAGGGTEAFF.

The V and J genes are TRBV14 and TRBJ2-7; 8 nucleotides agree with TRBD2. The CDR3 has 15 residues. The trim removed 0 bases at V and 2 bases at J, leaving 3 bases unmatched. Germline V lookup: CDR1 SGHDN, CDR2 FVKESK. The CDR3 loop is CASSQETGGAYEQYF. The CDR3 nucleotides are TGTGCCAGCAGCCAAGAGACCGGGGGGGCCTACGAGCAGTACTTC.

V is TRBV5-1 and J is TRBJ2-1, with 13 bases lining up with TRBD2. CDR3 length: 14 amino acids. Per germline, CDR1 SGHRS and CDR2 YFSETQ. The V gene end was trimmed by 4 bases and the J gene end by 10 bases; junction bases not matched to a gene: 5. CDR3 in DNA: TGCGCCAGCAGCGAGGGACTAGCGGGACGGGAGCAGTTCTTC. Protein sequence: CASSEGLAGREQFF. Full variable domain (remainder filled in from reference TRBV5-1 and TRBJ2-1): KAGVTQTPRYLIKTRGQQVTLSCSPISGHRSVSWYQQTPGQGLQFLFEYFSETQRNKGNFPGRFSGRQFSNSRSEMNVSTLELGDSALYLCASSEGLAGREQFFGPGTRLTVL.

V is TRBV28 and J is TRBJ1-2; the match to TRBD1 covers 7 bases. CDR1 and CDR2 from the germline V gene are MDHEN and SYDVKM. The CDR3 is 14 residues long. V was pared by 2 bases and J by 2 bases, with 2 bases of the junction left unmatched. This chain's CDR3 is CASSLPRGNYGYTF. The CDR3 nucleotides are TGTGCCAGCAGTTTACCCAGGGGGAACTATGGCTACACCTTC.

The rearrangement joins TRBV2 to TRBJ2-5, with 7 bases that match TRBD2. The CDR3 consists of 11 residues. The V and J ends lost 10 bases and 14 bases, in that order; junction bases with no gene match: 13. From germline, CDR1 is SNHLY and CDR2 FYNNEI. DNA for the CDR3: TGTGCCATCCAGATCGGACTAGTTTCTTACTTC. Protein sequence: CAIQIGLVSYF.

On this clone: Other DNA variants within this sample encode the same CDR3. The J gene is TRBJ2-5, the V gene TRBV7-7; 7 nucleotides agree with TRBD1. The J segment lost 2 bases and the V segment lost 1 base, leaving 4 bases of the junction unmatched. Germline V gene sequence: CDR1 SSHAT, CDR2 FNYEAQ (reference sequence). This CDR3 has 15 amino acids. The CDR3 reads CASSLGGTEQETQYF. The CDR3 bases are TGTGCCAGCAGCTTAGGGGGGACAGAGCAAGAGACCCAGTACTTC. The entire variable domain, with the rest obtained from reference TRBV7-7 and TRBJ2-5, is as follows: GAGVSQSPRYKVTKRGQDVTLRCDPISSHATLYWYQQALGQGPEFLTYFNYEAQPDKSGLPSDRFSAERPEGSISTLTIQRTEQRDSAMYRCASSLGGTEQETQYFGPGTRLLVL.

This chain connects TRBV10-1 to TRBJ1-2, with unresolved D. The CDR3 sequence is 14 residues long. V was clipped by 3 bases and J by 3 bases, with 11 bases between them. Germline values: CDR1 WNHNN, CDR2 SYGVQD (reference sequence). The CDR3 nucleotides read TGCGCCAGCAGTGAATCGGGGTATGACTATGGCTACACCTTC. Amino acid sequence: CASSESGYDYGYTF.

The CDR3, as DNA: TGCGCCAGCAGCCAAGGACAGGGGAGGTTTGGCTACACCTTC. As protein: CASSQGQGRFGYTF. This chain joins TRBV4-1 and TRBJ1-2, with 8 bases lining up with TRBD1. CDR3 length equals 14 residues. Per the germline V gene, CDR1 is MGHRA and CDR2 is YSYEKL. The trim removed 1 base at V and 7 bases at J, leaving 5 bases unmatched.

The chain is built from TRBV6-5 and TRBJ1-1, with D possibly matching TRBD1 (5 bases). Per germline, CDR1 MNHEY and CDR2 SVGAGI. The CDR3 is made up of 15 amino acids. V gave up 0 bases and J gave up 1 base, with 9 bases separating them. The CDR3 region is CASSYSIGANTEAFF. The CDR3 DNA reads TGTGCCAGCAGTTACTCGATAGGGGCGAACACTGAAGCTTTCTTT.

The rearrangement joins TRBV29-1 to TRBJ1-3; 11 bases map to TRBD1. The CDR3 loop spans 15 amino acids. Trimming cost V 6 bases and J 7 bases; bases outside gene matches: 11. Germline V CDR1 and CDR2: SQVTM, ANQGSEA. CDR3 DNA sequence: TGCAGCGTGAAAAGTTTGGGACAGGGGGATAACACCATATATTTT. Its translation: CSVKSLGQGDNTIYF.

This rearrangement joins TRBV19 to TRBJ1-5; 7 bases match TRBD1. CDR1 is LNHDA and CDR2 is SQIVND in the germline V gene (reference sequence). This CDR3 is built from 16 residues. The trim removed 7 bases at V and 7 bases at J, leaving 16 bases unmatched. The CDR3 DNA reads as TGTGCCAGTATGCTCCCATCGACAGGGAGTAGCCAGCCCCAGCATTTT. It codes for CASMLPSTGSSQPQHF.

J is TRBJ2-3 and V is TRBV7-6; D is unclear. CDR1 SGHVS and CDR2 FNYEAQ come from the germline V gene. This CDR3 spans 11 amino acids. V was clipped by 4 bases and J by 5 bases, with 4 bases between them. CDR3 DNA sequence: TGTGCCAGCAGCTCCAGAGATACGCAGTATTTT. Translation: CASSSRDTQYF.

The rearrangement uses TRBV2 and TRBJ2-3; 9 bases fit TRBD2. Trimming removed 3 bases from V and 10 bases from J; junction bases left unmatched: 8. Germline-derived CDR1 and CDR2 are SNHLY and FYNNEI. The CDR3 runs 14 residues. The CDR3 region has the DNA TGTGCCAGCAGTGATTGGCTAGCGGGGACTGCGCAGTATTTT. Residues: CASSDWLAGTAQYF.